The clone carrying this T cell receptor beta chain was counted at least ten times. Its antigen is undetermined. PBMCs numbering 2 million and stored at -80 C yielded the unsorted libraries. The data are from a study of neurological immune-mediated disorders. Points from the study as a whole: Association of the multiple sclerosis repertoire cluster with clinical or MRI features was not observed for any feature.

The cDNA was generated by 5'RACE with 10-nucleotide random UMIs. Sequencing runs each generated in excess of 200 million TCR-beta sequences derived from 15-18 subjects. TCRdb re-analysed the 5' RACE reads in MiXCR, keeping a single row per CDR3 protein. The sample holds some 60,000 distinct CDR3 sequences, 3% to 4% seen once. The sample taken for sequencing was PBMCs. The TCR was taken from a woman in her twenties or thirties with multiple sclerosis.

The CDR3 here is CASSLWPSSYNEQFF. The CDR3 nucleotides read TGTGCCAGCAGCTTATGGCCAAGCTCCTACAATGAGCAGTTCTTC. This chain connects TRBV7-2 to TRBJ2-1, with D unresolved. Germline V gives CDR1 SGHTA, CDR2 FQGNSA. V dropped 2 bases and J dropped 0 bases, with 8 bases sitting between them. This CDR3 comprises 15 residues. Supplemented by reference TRBV7-2 and TRBJ2-1, the full variable domain reads GAGVSQSPSNKVTEKGKDVELRCDPISGHTALYWYRQSLGQGLEFLIYFQGNSAPDKSGLPSDRFSAERTGGSVSTLTIQRTQQEDSAVYLCASSLWPSSYNEQFFGPGTRLTVL.